A selection of T cell receptor beta chains follows, all from one sample in a study of PD-1 blockade in classical Hodgkin lymphoma. Here immunoSEQ multiplex PCR was the method, and the copy in TCRdb shows in-frame clones only, minus some. This sample has around 16,000 clones, with around 92% found just once. The material sequenced was CD4+ T cells from blood. These receptors all come from a human donor with classical Hodgkin lymphoma. Both conserved end residues are part of each CDR3. D genes are given only for firm matches. Rows may omit the clone size; those that give it use once, few, many or a size class.

v_gene: TRBV29-1; abundance: NA; d_gene: TRBD1; j_gene: TRBJ1-1; CDR3nt: TGCAGCGTAATTAGGGGGACAGGGGCATATCACACTGAAGCTTTCTTT; CDR3aa: CSVIRGTGAYHTEAFF
v_gene: TRBV13; abundance: NA; d_gene: TRBD2; j_gene: TRBJ2-1; CDR3nt: TGTGCCAGCACATGGGTTGCCCGGGGGGCCTACAATGAGCAGTTCTTC; CDR3aa: CASTWVARGAYNEQFF
v_gene: TRBV6-5; abundance: NA; d_gene: NA; j_gene: TRBJ2-7; CDR3nt: TGTGCCAGCTCGGGGGCCTACGAGCAGTACTTC; CDR3aa: CASSGAYEQYF
v_gene: TRBV10-1; abundance: NA; d_gene: NA; j_gene: TRBJ2-2; CDR3nt: TGCGCCAGCAGTAGGGCCCGGGACACCGGGGAGCTGTTTTTT; CDR3aa: CASSRARDTGELFF
v_gene: TRBV7-9; abundance: NA; d_gene: TRBD2; j_gene: TRBJ2-7; CDR3nt: TGTGCCAGCAGCCCTGGGCTAGCGGCCTACGAGCAGTACTTC; CDR3aa: CASSPGLAAYEQYF
v_gene: TRBV11-2; abundance: NA; d_gene: NA; j_gene: TRBJ1-6; CDR3nt: TGTGCCAGCAGCTTAGGCAGGGGCCGGTCACCCCTCCACTTT; CDR3aa: CASSLGRGRSPLHF
v_gene: TRBV2; abundance: NA; d_gene: NA; j_gene: TRBJ2-7; CDR3nt: TGTGCCAGCATCGAGGACAGACCTTCCTACGAGCAGTACTTC; CDR3aa: CASIEDRPSYEQYF
v_gene: TRBV28; abundance: NA; d_gene: NA; j_gene: TRBJ2-2; CDR3nt: TGTGCCAGCAGTTTTCAAGTGAACACCGGGGAGCTGTTTTTT; CDR3aa: CASSFQVNTGELFF
v_gene: TRBV11-1; abundance: NA; d_gene: NA; j_gene: TRBJ2-1; CDR3nt: TGTGCCAGCAGCTTACTGCGGTCCGATGAGCAGTTCTTC; CDR3aa: CASSLLRSDEQFF
v_gene: TRBV10-3; abundance: NA; d_gene: NA; j_gene: TRBJ2-7; CDR3nt: TGTGCCATCAGTGAGGCAGGCGAGCAGTACTTC; CDR3aa: CAISEAGEQYF
v_gene: TRBV11-1; abundance: NA; d_gene: NA; j_gene: TRBJ2-7; CDR3nt: TGTGCCAGCAGCAGGACGGTGGGGAGCTCCTACGAGCAGTACTTC; CDR3aa: CASSRTVGSSYEQYF
v_gene: TRBV5-4; abundance: NA; d_gene: NA; j_gene: TRBJ2-4; CDR3nt: TGTGCCAGCAGCTTGAGGGGGGGCGGAAACATTCAGTACTTC; CDR3aa: CASSLRGGGNIQYF
v_gene: TRBV25-1; abundance: NA; d_gene: NA; j_gene: TRBJ2-2; CDR3nt: TGTGCCAGCAACTCAGGGGGGTTTGACACCGGGGAGCTGTTTTTT; CDR3aa: CASNSGGFDTGELFF
v_gene: TRBV7-2; abundance: NA; d_gene: TRBD1; j_gene: TRBJ2-5; CDR3nt: TGTGCCAGCAGGGAGACAGGGGGCCGGGAGACCCAGTACTTC; CDR3aa: CASRETGGRETQYF
v_gene: TRBV27; abundance: once; d_gene: TRBD1; j_gene: TRBJ2-5; CDR3nt: TGTGCCAGCAGCCGAATCGACAGGGTACCCTTAGAGCAGTACTTC; CDR3aa: CASSRIDRVPLEQYF
v_gene: TRBV6-5; abundance: NA; d_gene: TRBD1; j_gene: TRBJ1-1; CDR3nt: TGTGCCAGCAGTCGGACAGGGGGCTACACTGAAGCTTTCTTT; CDR3aa: CASSRTGGYTEAFF
v_gene: TRBV10-3; abundance: NA; d_gene: TRBD1; j_gene: TRBJ2-1; CDR3nt: TGTGCCATCAGCGGATGGACAGGGTTCACGAATGAGCAGTTCTTC; CDR3aa: CAISGWTGFTNEQFF
v_gene: TRBV7-2; abundance: NA; d_gene: NA; j_gene: TRBJ1-2; CDR3nt: TGTGCCAGCAGCTTAGCCCTGGACGGATATGGTGGCTACACCTTC; CDR3aa: CASSLALDGYGGYTF
v_gene: TRBV6-1; abundance: NA; d_gene: NA; j_gene: TRBJ1-5; CDR3nt: TGTGCCAGCAGTGTGACGGTAAATCAGCCCCAGCATTTT; CDR3aa: CASSVTVNQPQHF
v_gene: TRBV6-5; abundance: few; d_gene: TRBD1; j_gene: TRBJ1-2; CDR3nt: TGTGCCAGCACCGACTCGACAGGGCGGTACACCTTC; CDR3aa: CASTDSTGRYTF
v_gene: TRBV9; abundance: NA; d_gene: NA; j_gene: TRBJ1-4; CDR3nt: TGTGCCAGCAGCGTAGGGACAGTTGAAAAACTGTTTTTT; CDR3aa: CASSVGTVEKLFF
v_gene: TRBV6-4; abundance: NA; d_gene: TRBD1; j_gene: TRBJ2-2; CDR3nt: TGTGCCAGCAGGGGACAGGGTTTGGACACCGGGGAGCTGTTTTTT; CDR3aa: CASRGQGLDTGELFF
v_gene: TRBV7-7; abundance: NA; d_gene: TRBD2; j_gene: TRBJ2-7; CDR3nt: TGTGCCAGCAGCTTAGGGACTAGCGGGAAATACGAGCAGTACTTC; CDR3aa: CASSLGTSGKYEQYF
v_gene: TRBV2; abundance: NA; d_gene: NA; j_gene: TRBJ2-3; CDR3nt: TGTGCCAGCAGTGATAGGACTACCACAGATACGCAGTATTTT; CDR3aa: CASSDRTTTDTQYF
v_gene: TRBV7-8; abundance: NA; d_gene: NA; j_gene: TRBJ2-7; CDR3nt: TGTGCCAGCAGCTTAGTTGGGGCCGGCTACGAGCAGTACTTC; CDR3aa: CASSLVGAGYEQYF
v_gene: TRBV28; abundance: NA; d_gene: NA; j_gene: TRBJ2-5; CDR3nt: TGTGCCAGCAGGAACAAGCGGAGGCAGGGTAGAGAGACCCAGTACTTC; CDR3aa: CASRNKRRQGRETQYF
v_gene: TRBV6-1; abundance: NA; d_gene: NA; j_gene: TRBJ2-7; CDR3nt: TGTGCCAGCAGTGAAGCCCTCCCCGCCTACGAGCAGTACTTC; CDR3aa: CASSEALPAYEQYF
v_gene: TRBV7-2; abundance: NA; d_gene: NA; j_gene: TRBJ2-3; CDR3nt: TGTGCCAGCAGCTTAGAGTCTACTCCCACAGATACGCAGTATTTT; CDR3aa: CASSLESTPTDTQYF
v_gene: TRBV2; abundance: NA; d_gene: TRBD1; j_gene: TRBJ1-1; CDR3nt: TGTGCCAGCAAGGAGGGATTCCCGGGACAGGCCCTCGGGACTGAAGCTTTCTTT; CDR3aa: CASKEGFPGQALGTEAFF
v_gene: TRBV6-5; abundance: NA; d_gene: NA; j_gene: TRBJ2-7; CDR3nt: TGTGCCAGCAGTTACTCAGAACCCCTTTTCTACGAGCAGTACTTC; CDR3aa: CASSYSEPLFYEQYF
v_gene: TRBV29-1; abundance: NA; d_gene: TRBD1; j_gene: TRBJ1-1; CDR3nt: TGCAGCGCTGGACAGGGAGGAACTGAAGCTTTCTTT; CDR3aa: CSAGQGGTEAFF
v_gene: TRBV19; abundance: once; d_gene: NA; j_gene: TRBJ1-4; CDR3nt: TGTGCCAGTAGTCCCCAAACTAATGAAAAACTGTTTTTT; CDR3aa: CASSPQTNEKLFF
v_gene: TRBV11-2; abundance: once; d_gene: NA; j_gene: TRBJ1-1; CDR3nt: TGTGCCAGCAGCGCCCGGGGGCCTTTGACTGAAGCTTTCTTT; CDR3aa: CASSARGPLTEAFF
v_gene: TRBV11-2; abundance: once; d_gene: NA; j_gene: TRBJ1-1; CDR3nt: TGTGCCAGCAGCTTAGTAGGAGTTATGAACACTGAAGCTTTCTTT; CDR3aa: CASSLVGVMNTEAFF
v_gene: TRBV27; abundance: few; d_gene: NA; j_gene: TRBJ2-3; CDR3nt: TGTGCCAGCAGTTGGAGGAGAAGCACAGATACGCAGTATTTT; CDR3aa: CASSWRRSTDTQYF